Only a few counts were recorded for the clone carrying this TCR beta chain. This entry belongs to a study of blood T cell repertoires in COVID-19. Authors' methods: Reference gene primer amplification in the assay estimated nucleated cell counts. Data came from immunoSEQ multiplex PCR; TCRdb stores just in-frame clones and leaves some out. The V and J calls and clone size are taken from that table; D and trimming were inferred from the DNA. Of 60,000 to 75,000 clones detected, roughly 90% appear once; the ten largest clones hold more than 5.5%. The V gene lost 6 bases and the J gene lost 4 bases, with 22 bases spanning the gap. CDR3 length: 18 amino acids. CDR1 and CDR2 from the germline V gene are MDHEN and SYDVKM.

This rearrangement joins TRBV28 to TRBJ1-6, with D hard to call. This TCR derives from a man aged 35 to 55 with COVID-19, enrolled during active disease. Sequencing input: peripheral blood. CDR3 sequence (DNA): TGTGCCAGCAGCTCGGGTTGGAGGCAGTCGAGGTATAATTCACCCCTCCACTTT. Translation gives CASSSGWRQSRYNSPLHF.